Listed here are 4 T cell receptor beta chains from one sample, sequenced in a study of regulatory T cells in long-lasting Graves disease. This sample's time point: newly diagnosed GD, antithyroid drugs for less than 3 months. Preparation of the TCR library used RNA extracted from PBMCs. Library construction for TCR beta used iRepertoire HTBI primers and Arm-PCR of CDR3 regions. From the multiplex PCR reads, TCRdb called clonotypes with MiXCR, one entry per CDR3 protein. The sample shows around 250,000 distinct CDR3 sequences, 20% to 25% of them seen only once. The sample consisted of peripheral blood mononuclear cells (PBMCs), taken at new diagnosis, from a patient treated with antithyroid drugs. The source is a female donor with Graves disease.

Of note for this clonotype: A read error likely explains this, since a far larger clone differs by one base. The J gene is TRBJ2-1, the V gene TRBV11-2; possibly TRBD1 for D (6 bases). CDR1 and CDR2 from the germline V gene are SGHAT and FQNNGV. CDR3 length: 13 amino acids. The CDR3 region is CVSSSQGYNEQFF. The CDR3 DNA sequence: TGTGTCAGCAGCTCACAGGGTTACAATGAGCAGTTCTTC.

This clonotype was observed a handful of times. The V gene is TRBV6-1, the J gene TRBJ2-3; possibly TRBD2 for D (5 bases). This CDR3 has 12 amino acids. Germline values: CDR1 MNHNS, CDR2 SASEGT. Deletions cut 8 bases from V and 1 base from J, with 7 bases between. CDR3 loop: CASYSGTDTQYF. DNA for the CDR3: TGTGCCAGCTATAGCGGCACAGATACGCAGTATTTT.

The V and J genes are TRBV2 and TRBJ2-2; the D gene is possibly TRBD2 (5 bases). There are 15 residues in the CDR3. The germline V gene encodes CDR1 SNHLY and CDR2 FYNNEI. Trimming shortened V by 2 bases and J by 4 bases, and 11 bases separated the two germline ends. CDR3: CASSERGTTTGELFF. CDR3 DNA sequence: TGTGCCAGCAGTGAACGGGGAACCACCACCGGGGAGCTGTTTTTT. Together with reference TRBV2 and TRBJ2-2, the CDR3 gives the full variable domain: EPEVTQTPSHQVTQMGQEVILRCVPISNHLYFYWYRQILGQKVEFLVSFYNNEISEKSEIFDDQFSVERPDGSNFTLKIRSTKLEDSAMYFCASSERGTTTGELFFGEGSRLTVL.

This clonotype occurred many times. This chain connects TRBV28 to TRBJ2-1, with D perhaps TRBD1 (6 bases). This CDR3 is 14 amino acids long. V was shortened by 9 bases and J by 0 bases, with 12 bases between the two germline ends. The germline gives CDR1 MDHEN, CDR2 SYDVKM. The CDR3 loop reads CASQQGSSYNEQFF. The CDR3 DNA follows: TGTGCCAGTCAACAGGGTAGCTCCTACAATGAGCAGTTCTTC.